This T cell receptor beta chain was profiled in a study of spatial heterogeneity in lung cancer. Study information: Alpha-chain detections were consistently fewer than beta-chain detections among the sequences.

The CDR3 totals 15 residues. V shed 3 bases and J 10 bases; nucleotides not matched to a gene: 9. The V gene's germline CDR1 is SGHNT and CDR2 YYREEE (reference sequence). At least ten counts were recorded for this clonotype. Indicated time point: blood at routine non-recurrence follow-up after resection. Sequencing of whole RNA from tumor, nontumor lung or frozen PBMC involved no sorting. MiXCR, run by TCRdb on the 5' RACE reads, gives a single entry per CDR3 protein. The sample records under 150,000 distinct CDR3 sequences, about 12% being singletons. The source was PBMCs, collected at follow-up. The sequence was collected from a male donor with early-stage non-small cell lung cancer. The chain is built from TRBV5-4 and TRBJ2-1; 11 nucleotides match TRBD2. CDR3 bases: TGTGCCAGCAGCTCCTGGACTAGCGGGCAAGGGGAGCAGTTCTTC. This gives the protein CASSSWTSGQGEQFF.